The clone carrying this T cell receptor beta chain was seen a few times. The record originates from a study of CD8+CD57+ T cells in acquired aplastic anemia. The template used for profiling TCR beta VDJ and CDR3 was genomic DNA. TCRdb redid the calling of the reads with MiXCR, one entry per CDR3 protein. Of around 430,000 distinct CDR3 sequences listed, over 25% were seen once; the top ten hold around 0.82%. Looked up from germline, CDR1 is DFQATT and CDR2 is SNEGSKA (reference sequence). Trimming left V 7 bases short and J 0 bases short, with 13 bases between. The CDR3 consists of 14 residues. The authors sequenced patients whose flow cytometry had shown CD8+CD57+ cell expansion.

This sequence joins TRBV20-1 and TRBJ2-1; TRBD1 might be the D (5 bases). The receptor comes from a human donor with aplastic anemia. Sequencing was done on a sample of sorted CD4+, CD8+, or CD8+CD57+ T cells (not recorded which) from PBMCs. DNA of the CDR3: TGCAGTGGGCAACAGGTTGACTCCTACAATGAGCAGTTCTTC. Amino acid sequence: CSGQQVDSYNEQFF.